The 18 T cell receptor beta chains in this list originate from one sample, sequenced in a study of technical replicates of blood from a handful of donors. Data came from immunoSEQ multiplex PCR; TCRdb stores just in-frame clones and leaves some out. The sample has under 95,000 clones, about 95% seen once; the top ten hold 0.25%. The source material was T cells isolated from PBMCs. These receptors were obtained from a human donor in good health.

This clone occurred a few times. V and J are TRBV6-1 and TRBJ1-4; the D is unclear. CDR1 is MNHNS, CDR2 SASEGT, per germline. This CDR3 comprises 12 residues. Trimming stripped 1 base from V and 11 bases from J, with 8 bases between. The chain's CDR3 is CASSEGQMKLFF. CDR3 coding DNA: TGTGCCAGCAGTGAAGGGCAGATGAAACTGTTTTTT.

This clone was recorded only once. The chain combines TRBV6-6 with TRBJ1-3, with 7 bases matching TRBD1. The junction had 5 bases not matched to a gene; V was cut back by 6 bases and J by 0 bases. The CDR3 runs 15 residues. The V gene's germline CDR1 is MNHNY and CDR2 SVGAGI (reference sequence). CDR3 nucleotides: TGTGCCAGCAGCTTGGGACAGAGCTCTGGAAACACCATATATTTT. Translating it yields CASSLGQSSGNTIYF.

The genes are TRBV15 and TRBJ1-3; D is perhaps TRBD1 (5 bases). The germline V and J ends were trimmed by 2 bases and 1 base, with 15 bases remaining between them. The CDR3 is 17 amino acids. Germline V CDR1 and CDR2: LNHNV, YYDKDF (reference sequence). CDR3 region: CATSRSLGGVSGNTIYF. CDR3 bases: TGTGCCACCAGCAGAAGCCTGGGGGGGGTGTCTGGAAACACCATATATTTT.

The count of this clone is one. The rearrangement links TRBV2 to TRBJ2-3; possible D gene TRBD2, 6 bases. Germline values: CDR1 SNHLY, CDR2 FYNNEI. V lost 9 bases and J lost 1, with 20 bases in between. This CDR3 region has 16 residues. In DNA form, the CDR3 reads TGTGCCAGGAGGAAAAGCGGGCGGCTGGGCACAGATACGCAGTATTTT. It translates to CARRKSGRLGTDTQYF.

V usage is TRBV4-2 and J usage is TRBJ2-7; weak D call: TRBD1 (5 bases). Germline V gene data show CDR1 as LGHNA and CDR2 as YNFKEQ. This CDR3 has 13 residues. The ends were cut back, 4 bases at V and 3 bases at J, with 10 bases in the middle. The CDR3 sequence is CASSRDTGYEQYF. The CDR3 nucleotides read TGTGCCAGCAGCCGTGATACAGGCTACGAGCAGTACTTC.

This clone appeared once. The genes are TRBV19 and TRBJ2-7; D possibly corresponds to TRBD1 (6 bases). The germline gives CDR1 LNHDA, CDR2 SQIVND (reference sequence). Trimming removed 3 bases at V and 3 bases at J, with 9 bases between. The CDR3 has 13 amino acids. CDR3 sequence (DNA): TGTGCCAGTAGTATTGGACAGATCTACGAGCAGTACTTC. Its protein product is CASSIGQIYEQYF. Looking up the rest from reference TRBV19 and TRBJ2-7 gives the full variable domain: DGGITQSPKYLFRKEGQNVTLSCEQNLNHDAMYWYRQDPGQGLRLIYYSQIVNDFQKGDIAEGYSVSREKKESFPLTVTSAQKNPTAFYLCASSIGQIYEQYFGPGTRLTVT.

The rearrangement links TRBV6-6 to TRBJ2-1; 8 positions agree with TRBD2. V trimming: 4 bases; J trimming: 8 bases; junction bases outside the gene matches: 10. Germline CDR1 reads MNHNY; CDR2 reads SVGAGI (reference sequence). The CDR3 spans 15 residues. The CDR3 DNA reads TGTGCCAGCAGTTCTGCAGCGGGAGTTGCGGATGAGCAGTTCTTC. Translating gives CASSSAAGVADEQFF.

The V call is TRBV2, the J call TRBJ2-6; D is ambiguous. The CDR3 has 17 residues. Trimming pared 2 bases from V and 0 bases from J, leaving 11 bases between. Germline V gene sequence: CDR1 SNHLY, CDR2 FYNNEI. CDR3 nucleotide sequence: TGTGCCAGCAGTGAACTGCTTAGATTCTCTGGGGCCAACGTCCTGACTTTC. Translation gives CASSELLRFSGANVLTF. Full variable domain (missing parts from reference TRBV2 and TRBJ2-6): EPEVTQTPSHQVTQMGQEVILRCVPISNHLYFYWYRQILGQKVEFLVSFYNNEISEKSEIFDDQFSVERPDGSNFTLKIRSTKLEDSAMYFCASSELLRFSGANVLTFGAGSRLTVL.

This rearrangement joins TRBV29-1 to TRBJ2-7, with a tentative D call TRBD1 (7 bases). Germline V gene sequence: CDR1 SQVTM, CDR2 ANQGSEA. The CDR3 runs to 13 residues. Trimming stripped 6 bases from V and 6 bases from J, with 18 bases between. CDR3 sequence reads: CSVGQKMTSEQYF. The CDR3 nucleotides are TGCAGCGTGGGACAGAAGATGACTAGCGAGCAGTACTTC.

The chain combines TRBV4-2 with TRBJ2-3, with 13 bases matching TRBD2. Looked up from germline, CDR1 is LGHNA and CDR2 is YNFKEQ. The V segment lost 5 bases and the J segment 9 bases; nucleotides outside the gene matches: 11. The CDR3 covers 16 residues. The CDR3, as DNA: TGTGCCAGCAGCACCACTAGCGGGGGGGTCCTTCGCACGCAGTATTTT. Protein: CASSTTSGGVLRTQYF.

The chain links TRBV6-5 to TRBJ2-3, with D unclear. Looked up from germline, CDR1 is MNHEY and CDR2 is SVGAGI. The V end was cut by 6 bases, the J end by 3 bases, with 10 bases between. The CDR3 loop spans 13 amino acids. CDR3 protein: CASRLRTTDTQYF. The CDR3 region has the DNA TGTGCCAGCAGGCTACGAACGACAGATACGCAGTATTTT.

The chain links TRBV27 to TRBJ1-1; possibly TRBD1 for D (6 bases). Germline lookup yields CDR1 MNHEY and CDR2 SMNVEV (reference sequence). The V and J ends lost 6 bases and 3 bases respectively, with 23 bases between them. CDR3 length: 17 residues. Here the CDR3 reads CASSRQPYREGYTEAFF. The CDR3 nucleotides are TGTGCCAGCAGCCGGCAGCCCTACAGGGAGGGATACACTGAAGCTTTCTTT.

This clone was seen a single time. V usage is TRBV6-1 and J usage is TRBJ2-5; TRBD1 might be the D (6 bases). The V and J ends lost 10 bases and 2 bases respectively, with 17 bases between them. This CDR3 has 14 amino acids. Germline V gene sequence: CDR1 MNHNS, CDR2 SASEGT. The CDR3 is CATSQGRTQETQYF. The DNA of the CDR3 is TGTGCCACCTCCCAGGGGCGGACTCAAGAGACCCAGTACTTC.

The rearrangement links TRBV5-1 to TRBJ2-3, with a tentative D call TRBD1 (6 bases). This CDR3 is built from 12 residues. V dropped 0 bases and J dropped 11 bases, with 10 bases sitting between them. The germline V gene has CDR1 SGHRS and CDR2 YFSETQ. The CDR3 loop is CASSLGEDRQYF. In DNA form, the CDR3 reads TGCGCCAGCAGCTTGGGTGAGGACAGGCAGTATTTT. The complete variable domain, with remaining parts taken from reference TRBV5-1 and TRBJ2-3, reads KAGVTQTPRYLIKTRGQQVTLSCSPISGHRSVSWYQQTPGQGLQFLFEYFSETQRNKGNFPGRFSGRQFSNSRSEMNVSTLELGDSALYLCASSLGEDRQYFGPGTRLTVL.

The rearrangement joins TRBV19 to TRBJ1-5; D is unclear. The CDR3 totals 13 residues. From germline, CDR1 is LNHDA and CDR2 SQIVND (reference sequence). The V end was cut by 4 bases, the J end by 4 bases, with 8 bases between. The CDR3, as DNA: TGTGCCAGTAGTACTGAGGGTAATCAGCCCCAGCATTTT. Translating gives CASSTEGNQPQHF.

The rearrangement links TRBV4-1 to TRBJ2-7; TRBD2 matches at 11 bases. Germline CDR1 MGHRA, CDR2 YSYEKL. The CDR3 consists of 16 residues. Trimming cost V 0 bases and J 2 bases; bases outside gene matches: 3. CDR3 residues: CASSQEGSGRAYEQYF. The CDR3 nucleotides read TGCGCCAGCAGCCAAGAGGGTAGCGGGAGGGCCTACGAGCAGTACTTC.

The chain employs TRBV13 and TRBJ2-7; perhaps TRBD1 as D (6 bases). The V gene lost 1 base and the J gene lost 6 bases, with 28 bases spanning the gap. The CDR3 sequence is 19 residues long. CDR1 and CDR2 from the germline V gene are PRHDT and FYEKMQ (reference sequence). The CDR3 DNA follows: TGTGCCAGCAGCTTAGTACAGGGCAAGACCGGGGCCATCCCTCTCGAGCAGTACTTC. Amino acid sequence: CASSLVQGKTGAIPLEQYF.

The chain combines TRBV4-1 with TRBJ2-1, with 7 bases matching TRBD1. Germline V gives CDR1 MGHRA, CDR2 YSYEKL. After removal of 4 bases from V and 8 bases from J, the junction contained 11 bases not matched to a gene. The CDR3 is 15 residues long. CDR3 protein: CASSRGQPVMDEQFF. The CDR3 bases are TGCGCCAGCAGCCGGGGACAGCCGGTTATGGATGAGCAGTTCTTC.